This TCR beta chain came from a study of neurological immune-mediated disorders. TCRdb reprocessed the 5' RACE reads with MiXCR, giving one entry per CDR3 protein. The repertoire holds tens of thousands of distinct CDR3 sequences, with under 4.5% as singletons. V trimming: 0 bases; J trimming: 9 bases; junction bases outside the gene matches: 14. The CDR3 consists of 17 residues. Germline assignment: CDR1 SGDLS and CDR2 YYNGEE. General study findings and limits: Expanded clones shared no identical CDR3 amino acid sequences across subjects, which suggested private TCR-beta repertoires in all groups.

At least ten counts were recorded for this clonotype. No antigen is known for it. The genes are TRBV9 and TRBJ2-1, with 8 nucleotides matching TRBD1. Sequenced input: PBMCs. The sequence was collected from a woman between 50 and 59 years old with multiple sclerosis. Here the CDR3 DNA reads TGTGCCAGCAGCGTAGTTTCAGGGGGCAGGCGGGTAGGTGAGCAGTTCTTC. It codes for CASSVVSGGRRVGEQFF.